This T cell receptor (beta chain) was sequenced in a study of response to subunit inactivated influenza vaccine. The study's findings and limits: T cells newly recruited by each seasonal influenza vaccination are few, the authors suggested.

This clonotype was picked up a small number of times. Its antigen is not identified. A single record per CDR3 protein comes from TCRdb applying MiXCR to the RT-PCR reads. The table includes almost 250,000 distinct CDR3 sequences, more than 10% detected once. The trim removed 4 bases at V and 2 bases at J, leaving 4 bases unmatched. Germline CDR1 is SGHRS and CDR2 is YFSETQ. This CDR3 is built from 16 residues. The chain combines TRBV5-1 with TRBJ2-2; 11 nucleotides match TRBD2. The material was non-naive T cells sorted from PBMCs, obtained around 15 days before vaccination. The receptor's source is a man aged 50-59 years who received an inactivated influenza vaccine. The CDR3 loop is CASSKTSGSNTGELFF. The CDR3 region has the DNA TGCGCCAGCAGCAAAACTAGCGGGAGCAACACCGGGGAGCTGTTTTTT.